Reported below is one T cell receptor (beta chain). The CDR3 spans 15 residues. With V trimmed by 6 bases and J by 7 bases, 11 bases remained unmatched. Per germline, CDR1 DFQATT and CDR2 SNEGSKA (reference sequence). The source of the sample is a study of T cells after yellow fever vaccination. TCRdb reprocessed the 5' RACE reads with MiXCR, giving one entry per CDR3 protein. The table has hundreds of thousands of distinct CDR3 sequences, approximately 21% seen once. This sample comprised PBMCs, obtained 15 days after the yellow fever booster vaccination. This sequence was found in a man aged 25-45 years who received the YFV17D yellow fever vaccine. The chain is built from TRBV20-1 and TRBJ2-7; TRBD2 aligns across 14 bases. The CDR3 region has the DNA TGCAGTGCCGGGACTAGCGGGAGTTGGGGCTGGGAGCAGTACTTC. Translation gives CSAGTSGSWGWEQYF.